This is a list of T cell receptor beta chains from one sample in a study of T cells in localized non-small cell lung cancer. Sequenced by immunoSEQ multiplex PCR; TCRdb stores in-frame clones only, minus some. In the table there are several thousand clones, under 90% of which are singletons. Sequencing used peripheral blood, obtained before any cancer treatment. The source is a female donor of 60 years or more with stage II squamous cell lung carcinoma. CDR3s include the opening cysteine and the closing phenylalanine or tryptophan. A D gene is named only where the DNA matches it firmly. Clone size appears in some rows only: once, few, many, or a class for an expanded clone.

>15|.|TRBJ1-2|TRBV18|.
TGTGCCAGCTCACCTCGGCCCCCGCCCCACTATGGCTACACCTTC
CASSPRPPPHYGYTF
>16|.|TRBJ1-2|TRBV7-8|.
TGTGCCAGCAGCCCATATCTGGGGACGTCGGGCTATGGCTACACCTTC
CASSPYLGTSGYGYTF
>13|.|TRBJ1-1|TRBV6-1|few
TGTGCCAGCTCATGGGACACCCTAACTGAAGCTTTCTTT
CASSWDTLTEAFF
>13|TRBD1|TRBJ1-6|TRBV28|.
TGTGCCAGCACGGGACAGGGTATTTCACCCCTCCACTTT
CASTGQGISPLHF
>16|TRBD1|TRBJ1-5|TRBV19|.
TGTGCCAGTAGTATTGGGGAGGGACAGGGCAATCAGCCCCAGCATTTT
CASSIGEGQGNQPQHF
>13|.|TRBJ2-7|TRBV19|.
TGTGCCAGCCGACGCGGGATCACCTACGAGCAGTACTTC
CASRRGITYEQYF
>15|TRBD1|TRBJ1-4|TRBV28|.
TGTGCCAGCAGTTTAGGGGGGACAGGGTCCCGAAAACTGCTTTTT
CASSLGGTGSRKLLF
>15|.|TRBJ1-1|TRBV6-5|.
TGTGCCAGCGGTATTGTAGGGGGAAGGGACACTGAAGCTTTCTTT
CASGIVGGRDTEAFF
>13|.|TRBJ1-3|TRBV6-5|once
TGTGCCAGCAGTTACTCGACAAGAAACACCATATATTTT
CASSYSTRNTIYF
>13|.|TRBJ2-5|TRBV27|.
TGTGCCAGCAGAGGGTTCGGCGCGGAGACCCAGTACTTC
CASRGFGAETQYF
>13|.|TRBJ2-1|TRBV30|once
TGTGCCTGCCGCGGGATCTCCTACAATGAGCAGTTCTTC
CACRGISYNEQFF
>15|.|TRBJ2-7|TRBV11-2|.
TGTGCCAGCAGCTTCGGAGCAGAGAGCTCCTACGAGCAGTACTTC
CASSFGAESSYEQYF
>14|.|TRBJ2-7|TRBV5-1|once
TGCGCCAGCAGCTTGGACGCCCACTCCTACGAGCAGTACTTC
CASSLDAHSYEQYF
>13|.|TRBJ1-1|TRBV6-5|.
TGTGCCAGCAGTTACTCAGGGGGAATGGAAGCTTTCTTT
CASSYSGGMEAFF
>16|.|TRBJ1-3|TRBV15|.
TGTGCCACCAGCAGAGATCCATGGGGCTCTGGAAACACCATATATTTT
CATSRDPWGSGNTIYF
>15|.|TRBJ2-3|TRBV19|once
TGTGCCAGTAGTAACCGGGACACACCCACAGATACGCAGTATTTT
CASSNRDTPTDTQYF
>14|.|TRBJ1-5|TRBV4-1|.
TGCGCCAGCAGCCAAGATCAAGGGGGTCAGCCCCAGCATTTT
CASSQDQGGQPQHF
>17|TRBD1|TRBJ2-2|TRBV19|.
TGTGCCAGTAGTAACCCCCTCGGGACAGGGAGTACCGGGGAGCTGTTTTTT
CASSNPLGTGSTGELFF
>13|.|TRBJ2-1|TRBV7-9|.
TGTGCCAGCAGCGGGAGCTCCTACAATGAGCAGTTCTTC
CASSGSSYNEQFF
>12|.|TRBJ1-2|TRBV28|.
TGTGCCAGCAGTAGGGGCCTCTATGGCTACACCTTC
CASSRGLYGYTF
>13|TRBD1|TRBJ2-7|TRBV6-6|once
TGTGCCAGCACCTCAGGGGGTGGGTACGAGCAGTACTTC
CASTSGGGYEQYF
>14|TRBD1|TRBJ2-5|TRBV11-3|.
TGTGCCAGCAGCTCCGGGACAGGTTGGGAGACCCAGTACTTC
CASSSGTGWETQYF
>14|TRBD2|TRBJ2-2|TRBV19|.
TGTGCCAGTACGGGACTAGCTGGGACCGGGGAGCTGTTTTTT
CASTGLAGTGELFF